This is a list of T cell receptor beta chains from one sample in a study of post-analysis software for immune sequencing data. TCRdb reprocessed the PCR reads via MiXCR and lists one record per CDR3 protein. The sample has fewer than 900,000 distinct CDR3 sequences; 46% are singletons. Sequences were obtained from blood. The receptor source for this set is a girl between 5 and 17 years old with multiple sclerosis. The CDR3 runs from the conserved cysteine through the conserved F or W. The order of the fields is V gene, CDR3 protein.

v_gene: TRBV25-1; CDR3aa: CASTTIRGSAGTYNEQFF
v_gene: TRBV20-1; CDR3aa: CSAPGLAGMGETQYF
v_gene: TRBV10-3; CDR3aa: CAIGQPNQPQHF
v_gene: TRBV20-1; CDR3aa: CSAPGLSFQETQYF
v_gene: TRBV7-3; CDR3aa: CASSTRPWANGANVLTF
v_gene: TRBV7-2; CDR3aa: CASSLWGTSGTRTDTQYF
v_gene: TRBV27; CDR3aa: CASSLRDRGTDTQYF
v_gene: TRBV5-1; CDR3aa: CASSSGDRHQETQYF
v_gene: TRBV29-1; CDR3aa: CSVGHGYEQYF
v_gene: TRBV20-1; CDR3aa: CSAQIVAGTDTQYF
v_gene: TRBV20-1; CDR3aa: CSRGAYGGTDTQYF
v_gene: TRBV7-9; CDR3aa: CASSSYSSYEQYF
v_gene: TRBV3-1; CDR3aa: CASSQTSGTGSADTQYF
v_gene: TRBV20-1; CDR3aa: CSAVQRTGAVNYGYTF
v_gene: TRBV19; CDR3aa: CASGQRLNYGYTF
v_gene: TRBV27; CDR3aa: CASSLFRTGRDTEAFF
v_gene: TRBV20-1; CDR3aa: CSVPPRDSPYNEQFF
v_gene: TRBV29-1; CDR3aa: CSVGPGIRTYEQYF
v_gene: TRBV7-2; CDR3aa: CASSTRTGPSYEQYF
v_gene: TRBV20-1; CDR3aa: CSARELAGEADTQYF
v_gene: TRBV15; CDR3aa: CATSWGQGARDTQYF
v_gene: TRBV27; CDR3aa: CASSLSSSGPYNEQFF